Each of the 19 T cell receptor beta chains below was sequenced from the same sample in a study of early T cells in non-severe SARS-CoV-2 infection (dated by TCRdb to about 2021). The library came from 5' RACE. Sequencing was carried out with a NextSeq 500. Using fastp at Q25 and MiXCR, TCRdb reprocessed the public reads and kept productive beta chains. Identical CDR3 protein sequences are pooled into one entry, listed with their most common genes and DNA. Counted in this sample were around 78,000 distinct CDR3 sequences; over 13% of them appeared once. The biggest ten clones account for roughly 3.1% of the sample. Specimen: whole blood. These receptors were taken from an adult who was a healthcare worker with PCR-confirmed SARS-CoV-2 infection or an uninfected control (not recorded which).

This clonotype came up many times. The genes are TRBV20-1 and TRBJ1-2; D gene unclear. Per germline, CDR1 DFQATT and CDR2 SNEGSKA (reference sequence). The V gene lost 1 base and the J gene lost 3 bases, with 9 bases spanning the gap. The CDR3 covers 13 residues. In DNA, the CDR3 is TGCAGTGCTAGAGTCGAGGGAGACTATGGCTACACCTTC. It specifies CSARVEGDYGYTF.

This clonotype was seen ten or more times. The DNA for the CDR3 is TGCGCCAGCAGTGAGGGCCGAGGCACAGATACGCAGTATTTT. Encoded protein: CASSEGRGTDTQYF. The chain links TRBV10-2 to TRBJ2-3, with D unresolved. In germline, CDR1 is WSHSY, CDR2 SAAADI. V gave up 2 bases and J gave up 1 base, with 7 bases separating them. The CDR3 is made up of 14 amino acids.

This clonotype occurred many times. The chain couples TRBV7-9 to TRBJ1-4, with 7 bases lining up with TRBD1. The V and J ends lost 5 bases and 5 bases, in that order; junction bases with no gene match: 5. CDR1 and CDR2 from the germline V gene are SEHNR and FQNEAQ (reference sequence). CDR3 size: 14 residues. The CDR3 here is CASSPGQSNEKLFF. CDR3 nucleotide sequence: TGTGCCAGCAGCCCGGGACAGTCGAATGAAAAACTGTTTTTT. Drawing the rest from reference TRBV7-9 and TRBJ1-4, the complete variable domain is DTGVSQNPRHKITKRGQNVTFRCDPISEHNRLYWYRQTLGQGPEFLTYFQNEAQLEKSRLLSDRFSAERPKGSFSTLEIQRTEQGDSAMYLCASSPGQSNEKLFFGSGTQLSVL.

V is TRBV18 and J is TRBJ2-6, with D maybe TRBD1 (6 bases). The CDR3 sequence is 18 residues long. The germline V and J ends were trimmed by 0 bases and 0 bases, with 12 bases remaining between them. Germline CDR1 and CDR2: KGHSH and LQKENI. The CDR3: CASSPPDRPSSGANVLTF. CDR3 bases: TGTGCCAGCTCACCACCGGACAGACCGAGCTCTGGGGCCAACGTCCTGACTTTC.

This clonotype was counted a few times. This chain connects TRBV5-4 to TRBJ2-4, with D uncertain. This CDR3 has 16 amino acids. The germline V gene encodes CDR1 SGHNT and CDR2 YYREEE (reference sequence). Trimming removed 4 bases at V and 1 base at J, with 15 bases between. The CDR3 bases are TGTGCCAGCAGCCTGGCCCATTCAGGTGCCAAAAACATTCAGTACTTC. It yields the protein CASSLAHSGAKNIQYF.

This clonotype was recorded a few times. V and J are TRBV28 and TRBJ2-7, with D unresolved. Trimming cost V 6 bases and J 4 bases, with 13 bases left between them. This CDR3 has 13 residues. CDR1 is MDHEN and CDR2 is SYDVKM in the germline V gene. The CDR3 DNA reads as TGTGCCAGCAGCCCACCTTTTAAGTACGAGCAGTACTTC. Its translation: CASSPPFKYEQYF.

In its sample, this clonotype was seen a few times. V gene TRBV5-1 combines with J gene TRBJ2-1; D unclear. The CDR3 is 12 residues long. The germline V gene has CDR1 SGHRS and CDR2 YFSETQ. V gave up 3 bases and J gave up 6 bases, with 7 bases separating them. CDR3 sequence reads: CASSSVPNEQFF. CDR3 nucleotides: TGCGCCAGCAGCTCGGTCCCCAATGAGCAGTTCTTC.

Many counts were recorded for this clonotype. The chain links TRBV19 to TRBJ2-3, with 10 bases fitting TRBD1. The CDR3 has 16 residues. Losses at the gene ends were 6 bases for V and 4 bases for J; bases not matched to a gene: 10. From germline, CDR1 is LNHDA and CDR2 SQIVND (reference sequence). The CDR3 coding sequence is TGTGCCAGTAGCTTACACGGGACAGGGGTTTCAGATACGCAGTATTTT. As protein: CASSLHGTGVSDTQYF.

The chain has TRBV10-3 and TRBJ2-7; no clear D. V dropped 2 bases and J dropped 0 bases, with 2 bases sitting between them. Per germline, CDR1 ENHRY and CDR2 SYGVKD. There are 12 residues in the CDR3. The CDR3 protein is CAISEVSYEQYF. As DNA, the CDR3 is TGTGCCATCAGTGAGGTCTCCTACGAGCAGTACTTC.

This clonotype appeared a few times. This chain links TRBV11-3 with TRBJ2-1; 13 nucleotides match TRBD2. Germline V CDR1 and CDR2: SGHNT, YENEEA. Germline trimming cut 5 bases from V and 1 base from J; bases unmatched to any gene: 8. The CDR3 consists of 18 residues. CDR3 protein: CASSGEWTSGSSYNEQFF. The DNA for the CDR3 is TGTGCCAGCAGCGGTGAATGGACTAGCGGGAGTTCCTACAATGAGCAGTTCTTC.

The rearrangement joins TRBV6-5 to TRBJ2-7; possibly TRBD1 or TRBD2 for D (5 bases each). The CDR3 consists of 13 residues. The germline CDR1 and CDR2 sequences are MNHEY and SVGAGI. V was shortened by 4 bases and J by 6 bases, with 13 bases between the two germline ends. In DNA form, the CDR3 reads TGTGCCAGCAGTTCGCAGAGGGGTGGCGAGCAGTACTTC. This encodes CASSSQRGGEQYF.

This clonotype was counted at least ten times. The J gene is TRBJ1-1, the V gene TRBV5-1; unclear D gene. V was pared by 3 bases and J by 3 bases, with 12 bases between. Germline CDR1 is SGHRS and CDR2 is YFSETQ. The CDR3 has 14 residues. CDR3 DNA: TGCGCCAGCAGCTCGACCCACAGCTACACTGAAGCTTTCTTT. Translated, it gives CASSSTHSYTEAFF.

The table lists this clonotype with many counts. This chain uses TRBV11-2 with TRBJ2-3; D not certain. The germline CDR1 and CDR2 sequences are SGHAT and FQNNGV. Trimming took 5 bases from V and 3 from J, leaving 0 bases between them. This CDR3 spans 10 amino acids. CDR3 region: CASSTDTQYF. DNA of the CDR3: TGTGCCAGCAGCACAGATACGCAGTATTTT. The full variable domain, completed using reference TRBV11-2 and TRBJ2-3, is EAGVAQSPRYKIIEKRQSVAFWCNPISGHATLYWYQQILGQGPKLLIQFQNNGVVDDSQLPKDRFSAERLKGVDSTLKIQPAKLEDSAVYLCASSTDTQYFGPGTRLTVL.

This clonotype came up a few times. V gene TRBV2 combines with J gene TRBJ1-5, with D maybe TRBD1 (5 bases). This CDR3 is 14 amino acids long. Germline-derived CDR1 and CDR2 are SNHLY and FYNNEI. With 6 bases removed from V and 0 bases from J, the gap between germline ends came to 9 bases. The CDR3 DNA reads TGTGCCAGCAGCCGGGGGGGTAGCAATCAGCCCCAGCATTTT. Protein: CASSRGGSNQPQHF.

This clonotype was observed at least ten times. The chain links TRBV10-1 to TRBJ1-1; D uncertain. In germline, CDR1 is WNHNN, CDR2 SYGVQD (reference sequence). V dropped 0 bases and J dropped 0 bases, with 8 bases sitting between them. This CDR3 contains 15 residues. This chain's CDR3 is CASSESPVMNTEAFF. CDR3 in DNA: TGCGCCAGCAGTGAGTCGCCAGTCATGAACACTGAAGCTTTCTTT.

This clonotype was seen at least ten times. The chain links TRBV11-2 to TRBJ2-2; the D is unclear. Between the trimmed V and J ends, which lost 5 bases and 5 bases, there was a span of 12 bases. Looked up from germline, CDR1 is SGHAT and CDR2 is FQNNGV. The CDR3 consists of 14 residues. The CDR3 region is CASSQMIGTGELFF. The CDR3 coding sequence is TGTGCCAGCAGCCAAATGATCGGGACCGGGGAGCTGTTTTTT.

This clonotype was counted ten times or more. The V call is TRBV28, the J call TRBJ1-5; no clear D. This CDR3 comprises 11 residues. Trimming removed 6 bases from V and 11 bases from J, with 11 bases in between. The germline gives CDR1 MDHEN, CDR2 SYDVKM. CDR3 protein: CASSNRVAQHF. CDR3 bases: TGTGCCAGCAGCAACCGGGTGGCCCAGCATTTT.

The chain is built from TRBV5-1 and TRBJ1-1; 9 nucleotides match TRBD1. Trimming cost V 2 bases and J 5 bases; bases outside gene matches: 10. The V gene's germline CDR1 is SGHRS and CDR2 YFSETQ. This CDR3 comprises 16 residues. CDR3: CASSFGTQGAGTEAFF. CDR3 sequence (DNA): TGCGCCAGCAGCTTTGGGACACAGGGGGCAGGAACTGAAGCTTTCTTT.

This clonotype was seen a few times. The chain links TRBV4-2 to TRBJ2-1; D gene unclear. Trimming removed 1 base from V and 0 bases from J, with 10 bases in between. Per germline, CDR1 LGHNA and CDR2 YNFKEQ. This CDR3 has 16 residues. Here the CDR3 reads CASSQGRPSSYNEQFF. The CDR3 DNA is TGTGCCAGCAGCCAAGGTAGACCCAGCTCCTACAATGAGCAGTTCTTC.